This T cell receptor beta chain was documented in a study of blood T cell dynamics during melanoma immunotherapy. Study overall: First-line therapy was either pembrolizumab or nivolumab with ipilimumab for metastatic melanoma.

Study-wide results and caveats: Clones driving repertoire changes may be melanoma-specific or general immune activation. cfDNA rearrangement score rose from T0 to W3 with disease control.

A note on this clone: No antigen is known for it.

CDR1 SNHLY and CDR2 FYNNEI come from the germline V gene. V trimming: 6 bases; J trimming: 2 bases; junction bases outside the gene matches: 4. The CDR3 is made up of 14 amino acids. This table comes from immunoSEQ multiplex PCR, and its TCRdb copy is limited to in-frame clones, with some not included. The table has over 85 clones, around 91% seen once. Time point meaning: week 3, after first cycle of checkpoint inhibitor. Patients with prior systemic cancer treatment, concomitant immunosuppressants, or other active malignancies were excluded. The receptor was derived from a human donor with melanoma. J is TRBJ2-3 and V is TRBV2; TRBD1 matches 8 bases. The starting material was cell-free DNA from blood, obtained from a patient treated with checkpoint blockade. The DNA of the CDR3 is TGTGCCAGCAGCGGACAGGGCCCCACAGATACGCAGTATTTT. It yields the protein CASSGQGPTDTQYF.